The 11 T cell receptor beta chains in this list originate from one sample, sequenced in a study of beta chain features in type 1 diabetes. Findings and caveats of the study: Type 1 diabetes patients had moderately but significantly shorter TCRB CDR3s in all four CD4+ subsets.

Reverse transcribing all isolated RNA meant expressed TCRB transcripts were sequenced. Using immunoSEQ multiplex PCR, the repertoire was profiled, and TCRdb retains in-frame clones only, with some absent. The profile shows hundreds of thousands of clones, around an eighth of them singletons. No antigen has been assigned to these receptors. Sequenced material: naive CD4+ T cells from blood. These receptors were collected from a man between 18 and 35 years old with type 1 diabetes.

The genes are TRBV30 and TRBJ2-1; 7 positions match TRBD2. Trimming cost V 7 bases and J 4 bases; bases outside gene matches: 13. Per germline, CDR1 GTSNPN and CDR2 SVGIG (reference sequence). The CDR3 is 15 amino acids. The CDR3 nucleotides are TGTGCCTCCGGACGCGGGAGCTCCTCTTACAATGAGCAGTTCTTC. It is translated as CASGRGSSSYNEQFF.

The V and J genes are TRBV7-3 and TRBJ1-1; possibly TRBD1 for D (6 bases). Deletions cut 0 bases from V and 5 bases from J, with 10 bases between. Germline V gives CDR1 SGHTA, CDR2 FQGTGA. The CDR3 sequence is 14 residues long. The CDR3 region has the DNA TGTGCCAGCAGCTTAACGGGGGGCCGAACTGAAGCTTTCTTT. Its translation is CASSLTGGRTEAFF.

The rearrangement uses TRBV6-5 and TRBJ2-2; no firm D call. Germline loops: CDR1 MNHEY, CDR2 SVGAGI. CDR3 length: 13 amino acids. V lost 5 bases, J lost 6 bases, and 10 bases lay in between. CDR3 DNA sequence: TGTGCCAGCAGTCCTAGGGCGCCCGGGGAGCTGTTTTTT. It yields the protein CASSPRAPGELFF.

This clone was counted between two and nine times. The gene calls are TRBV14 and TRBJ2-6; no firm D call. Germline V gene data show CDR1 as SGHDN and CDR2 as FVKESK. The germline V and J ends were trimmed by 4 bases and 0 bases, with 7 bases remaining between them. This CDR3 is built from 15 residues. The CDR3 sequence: CASSPPLSGANVLTF. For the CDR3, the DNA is TGTGCCAGCAGCCCCCCGCTCTCTGGGGCCAACGTCCTGACTTTC.

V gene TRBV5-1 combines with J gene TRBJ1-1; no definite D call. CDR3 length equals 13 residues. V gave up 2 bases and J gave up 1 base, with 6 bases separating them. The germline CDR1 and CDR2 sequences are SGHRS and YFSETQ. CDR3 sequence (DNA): TGCGCCAGCAGCTTCGAACAGAACACTGAAGCTTTCTTT. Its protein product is CASSFEQNTEAFF.

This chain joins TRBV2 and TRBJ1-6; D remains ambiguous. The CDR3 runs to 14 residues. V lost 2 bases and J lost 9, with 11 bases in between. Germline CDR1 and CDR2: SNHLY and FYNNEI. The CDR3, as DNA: TGTGCCAGCAGTGAATCCGGGTTCGGTTCACCCCTCCACTTT. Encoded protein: CASSESGFGSPLHF.

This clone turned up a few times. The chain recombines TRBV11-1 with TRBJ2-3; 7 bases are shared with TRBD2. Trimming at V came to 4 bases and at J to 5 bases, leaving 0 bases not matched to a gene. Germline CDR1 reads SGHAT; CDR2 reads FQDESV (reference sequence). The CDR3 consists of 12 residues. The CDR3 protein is CASSSGGDTQYF. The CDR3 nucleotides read TGTGCCAGCAGCTCGGGAGGAGATACGCAGTATTTT.

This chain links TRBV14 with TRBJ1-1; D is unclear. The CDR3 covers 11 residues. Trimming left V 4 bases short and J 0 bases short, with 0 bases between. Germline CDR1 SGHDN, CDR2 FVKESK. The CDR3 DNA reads TGTGCCAGCAGCCTGAACACTGAAGCTTTCTTT. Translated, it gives CASSLNTEAFF.

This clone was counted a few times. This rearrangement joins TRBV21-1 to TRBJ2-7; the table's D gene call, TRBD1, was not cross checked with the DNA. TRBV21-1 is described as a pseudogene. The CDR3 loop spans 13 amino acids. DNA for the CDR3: TGTGCCAGCTGCCGAGGACAGGGGTACGAGCAGTACTTC. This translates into CASCRGQGYEQYF.

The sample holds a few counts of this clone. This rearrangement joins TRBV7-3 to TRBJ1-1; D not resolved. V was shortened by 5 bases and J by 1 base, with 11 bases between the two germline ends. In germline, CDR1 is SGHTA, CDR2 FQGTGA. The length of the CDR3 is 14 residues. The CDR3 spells CASSPRGPNTEAFF. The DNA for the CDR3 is TGTGCCAGCAGCCCACGCGGGCCGAACACTGAAGCTTTCTTT.

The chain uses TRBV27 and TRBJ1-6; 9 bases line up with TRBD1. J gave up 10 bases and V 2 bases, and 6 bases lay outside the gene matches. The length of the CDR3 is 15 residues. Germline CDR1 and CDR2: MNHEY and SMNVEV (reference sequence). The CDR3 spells CASSLTGTGRSPLHF. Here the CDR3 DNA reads TGTGCCAGCAGTTTAACCGGGACAGGGAGATCACCCCTCCACTTT.